Listed below are T cell receptor beta chains from one sample, sequenced in a study of blood T cells in healthy people across ages. TCRdb fed the 5' RACE reads into MiXCR, producing one record per CDR3 protein. The sample yields 850,000 to 1,000,000 distinct CDR3 sequences, roughly 51% seen once. The sample consisted of blood. Receptors originate from a woman aged 60-70 years in good health. Both conserved end residues are part of each CDR3. A D gene is named only where the DNA matches it firmly. Size tells how often a clone was seen (once, few, many) or the class of an expanded clone, and some rows leave it out.

size: few; J: TRBJ2-3; V: TRBV5-1; D: .; DNA: TGCGCCAGCAGCTTGGCCGGTCAGGGTGGCGTAGATACGCAGTATTTT; CDR3: CASSLAGQGGVDTQYF
size: .; J: TRBJ2-7; V: TRBV3-1; D: .; DNA: TGTGCCAGCAGTCCCCAATTGGTGCGCAACGAGCAGTACTTC; CDR3: CASSPQLVRNEQYF
size: .; J: TRBJ2-3; V: TRBV5-1; D: .; DNA: TGCGCCAGCAGCCTCGACAGGGAAAGAGGGGGGACAGATACGCAGTATTTT; CDR3: CASSLDRERGGTDTQYF
size: few; J: TRBJ2-4; V: TRBV28; D: TRBD2; DNA: TGTGCCAGCAGTCAGACTAGCGGGAGATGGCTAGCCAAAAACATTCAGTACTTC; CDR3: CASSQTSGRWLAKNIQYF
size: .; J: TRBJ2-2; V: TRBV7-2; D: .; DNA: TGTGCCAGCAGCTCGGATTCGAACACCGGGGAGCTGTTTTTT; CDR3: CASSSDSNTGELFF
size: .; J: TRBJ2-1; V: TRBV20-1; D: TRBD2; DNA: TGCAGTGCTAGAGATCCTAGCGGGAGGAAGTCAAATGAGCAGTTCTTC; CDR3: CSARDPSGRKSNEQFF
size: few; J: TRBJ2-7; V: TRBV3-1; D: TRBD1; DNA: TGTGCCAGCACCATGGGACAGACTACGCAGCAGTACTTC; CDR3: CASTMGQTTQQYF
size: few; J: TRBJ2-1; V: TRBV4-2; D: TRBD2; DNA: TGTGCCAGCAGCCAGCGGGAGAGGGGTTACAATGAGCAGTTCTTC; CDR3: CASSQRERGYNEQFF
size: .; J: TRBJ2-1; V: TRBV12-3/TRBV12-4; D: TRBD2; DNA: TGTGCCAGCAGTCCTGGGGGGGTCAAGGAGCAGTTCTTC; CDR3: CASSPGGVKEQFF
size: few; J: TRBJ2-7; V: TRBV20-1; D: .; DNA: TGCAGTGCTGTCGCCGTCTACTACGAGCAGTACTTC; CDR3: CSAVAVYYEQYF
size: .; J: TRBJ2-7; V: TRBV6-6; D: .; DNA: TGTGCCAGCAGTTACTCGACCGGGGACGAGCAGTACTTC; CDR3: CASSYSTGDEQYF
size: few; J: TRBJ2-7; V: TRBV5-5; D: .; DNA: TGTGCCAGCAGCTTGCGGTCAATATTGAACTCCTACGAGCAGTACTTC; CDR3: CASSLRSILNSYEQYF
size: .; J: TRBJ2-1; V: TRBV29-1; D: TRBD2; DNA: TGCAGCGTTGAAGGCGGGAGCCGTCTTAATGAGCAGTTCTTC; CDR3: CSVEGGSRLNEQFF
size: few; J: TRBJ2-1; V: TRBV27; D: TRBD2; DNA: TGTGCCAGCAGTTTAATGGGGACTAGCAATGAGCAGTTCTTC; CDR3: CASSLMGTSNEQFF
size: .; J: TRBJ2-5; V: TRBV7-6; D: TRBD2; DNA: TGTGCCAGCAGCTTAGGGGAGGGGCCAGAAGAGACCCAGTACTTC; CDR3: CASSLGEGPEETQYF
size: .; J: TRBJ2-7; V: TRBV29-1; D: TRBD2; DNA: TGCAGCGTTACTAGCGGGAGAGGGGAGCAGTACTTC; CDR3: CSVTSGRGEQYF
size: .; J: TRBJ2-1; V: TRBV20-1; D: .; DNA: TGCAGGGCTAGAGCGTCTAGCCGCGAGCAGTTCTTC; CDR3: CRARASSREQFF
size: .; J: TRBJ2-3; V: TRBV7-9; D: .; DNA: TGTGCCAGCAGCTCATCTGGACTGGAGAGGAGGGTTACGCAGTATTTT; CDR3: CASSSSGLERRVTQYF
size: .; J: TRBJ2-7; V: TRBV6-1; D: .; DNA: TGTGCCAGCAGGGGGGCAGTCGGAGCCTACGAGCAGTACTTC; CDR3: CASRGAVGAYEQYF
size: .; J: TRBJ2-5; V: TRBV6-2/TRBV6-3; D: TRBD2; DNA: TGTGCCAGCAGTTCGGGACTAGCGGGTCTATTCGAAGAGACCCAGTACTTC; CDR3: CASSSGLAGLFEETQYF
size: .; J: TRBJ2-3; V: TRBV28; D: TRBD2; DNA: TGTGCCAGCAACGGGCTAGCGGGAGGTCGAGGGGGCACAGATACGCAGTATTTT; CDR3: CASNGLAGGRGGTDTQYF
size: .; J: TRBJ2-3; V: TRBV12-3/TRBV12-4; D: .; DNA: TGTGCCAGCAGCAGGAGAGCTAGCACAGATACGCAGTATTTT; CDR3: CASSRRASTDTQYF
size: few; J: TRBJ2-7; V: TRBV7-6; D: TRBD1; DNA: TGTGCCAGCAGCTTAGGGGGGACAGTCTACGAGCAGTACTTC; CDR3: CASSLGGTVYEQYF
size: .; J: TRBJ1-1; V: TRBV6-2/TRBV6-3; D: .; DNA: TGTGCCAGCAGTCCGCCACGACATAGGACGAACACTGAAGCTTTCTTT; CDR3: CASSPPRHRTNTEAFF
size: .; J: TRBJ1-2; V: TRBV3-1; D: .; DNA: TGTGCCAGCAGCCAAGTTCCATCCTCGGAGGGCTATGGCTACACCTTC; CDR3: CASSQVPSSEGYGYTF
size: .; J: TRBJ2-7; V: TRBV27; D: TRBD1; DNA: TGTGCCAGCAGTTTATTGGGACAGGGGCCCGAGCAGTACTTC; CDR3: CASSLLGQGPEQYF
size: .; J: TRBJ2-7; V: TRBV4-3; D: .; DNA: TGCGCCAGCAGCCAAGATTTTGGCGGAGAGCCTTACGAGCAGTACTTC; CDR3: CASSQDFGGEPYEQYF
size: .; J: TRBJ2-5; V: TRBV20-1; D: TRBD2; DNA: TGCAGTGCTAGTGAGGATTCGGGGGGACAGTACTTC; CDR3: CSASEDSGGQYF
size: .; J: TRBJ2-7; V: TRBV20-1; D: .; DNA: TGCAGTATCCCGGCGGATCATACCTACGAGCAGTACTTC; CDR3: CSIPADHTYEQYF
size: few; J: TRBJ2-1; V: TRBV28; D: TRBD2; DNA: TGTGCCAGCAGTCCCGTTCGGGGACTAGCGGGAGTCAATGAGCAGTTCTTC; CDR3: CASSPVRGLAGVNEQFF
size: .; J: TRBJ2-1; V: TRBV15; D: .; DNA: TGTGCCACCAGCAGAGATAGGGCGGGTGAGCAGTTCTTC; CDR3: CATSRDRAGEQFF
size: few; J: TRBJ2-3; V: TRBV4-2; D: .; DNA: TGTGCCAGCAGCCAAGAGGCAGGGCTGGGCACAGATACGCAGTATTTT; CDR3: CASSQEAGLGTDTQYF
size: .; J: TRBJ1-1; V: TRBV12-3/TRBV12-4; D: .; DNA: TGTGCCAGCAGTGGGTACGGTAACACTGAAGCTTTCTTT; CDR3: CASSGYGNTEAFF
size: .; J: TRBJ1-2; V: TRBV25-1; D: TRBD1; DNA: TGTGCCAGCATAATCGGGACAGGGATCTATGGCTACACCTTC; CDR3: CASIIGTGIYGYTF
size: .; J: TRBJ1-1; V: TRBV29-1; D: TRBD1; DNA: TGCAGCGGGAAGGGACAGGGAGGCACTGAAGCTTTCTTT; CDR3: CSGKGQGGTEAFF
size: .; J: TRBJ2-7; V: TRBV29-1; D: TRBD2; DNA: TGCAGCGTTGAACTAGCGGGTAGCTCCTACGAGCAGTACTTC; CDR3: CSVELAGSSYEQYF
size: .; J: TRBJ2-1; V: TRBV9; D: .; DNA: TGTGCCAGCAGCGCGCAACCAGACTTCAATGAGCAGTTCTTC; CDR3: CASSAQPDFNEQFF
size: .; J: TRBJ2-7; V: TRBV3-1; D: .; DNA: TGTGCCAGCGAAAACGCCAACGGGGAGCAGTACTTC; CDR3: CASENANGEQYF
size: .; J: TRBJ1-1; V: TRBV29-1; D: .; DNA: TGCAGCGCTTCCGTAGTTTTCACTGAAGCTTTCTTT; CDR3: CSASVVFTEAFF
size: .; J: TRBJ2-3; V: TRBV12-3/TRBV12-4; D: TRBD2; DNA: TGTGCCAGCAGACAGACTAGCGGGTATCACGGGAGGCGGTATTTT; CDR3: CASRQTSGYHGRRYF
size: .; J: TRBJ1-4; V: TRBV7-2; D: .; DNA: TGTGCCAGCAGCCCCATTATCGCAACTAATGAAAAACTGTTTTTT; CDR3: CASSPIIATNEKLFF
size: .; J: TRBJ1-4; V: TRBV5-1; D: .; DNA: TGCGCCAGCAGCCCCGGGGACGAAGGTGAAAAACTGTTTTTT; CDR3: CASSPGDEGEKLFF
size: few; J: TRBJ2-1; V: TRBV15; D: TRBD2; DNA: TGTGCCACCAGTCAAGCGGGAGGGTCCTACAATGAGCAGTTCTTC; CDR3: CATSQAGGSYNEQFF
size: .; J: TRBJ2-3; V: TRBV5-1; D: .; DNA: TGCGCCAGCAGCTCCGGGACTTCTTACCGCACAGATACGCAGTATTTT; CDR3: CASSSGTSYRTDTQYF
size: few; J: TRBJ2-7; V: TRBV7-8; D: TRBD1; DNA: TGTGCCAGCAGTTGGGACAGTTTTGACGACGAGCAGTACTTC; CDR3: CASSWDSFDDEQYF
size: few; J: TRBJ2-5; V: TRBV24-1; D: TRBD2; DNA: TGTGCCACCAGTGACTTAGCGGGAGTTTCAATGTATGAGCAGTACTTC; CDR3: CATSDLAGVSMYEQYF
size: .; J: TRBJ2-7; V: TRBV2; D: TRBD1; DNA: TGTGCCAGCTTCGGGACAGAGAAGGCCTACGAGCAGTACTTC; CDR3: CASFGTEKAYEQYF
size: .; J: TRBJ1-2; V: TRBV7-8; D: .; DNA: TGTGCCAGCAGCTTAATGGGAGGCGGAAACTATGGCTACACCTTC; CDR3: CASSLMGGGNYGYTF
size: .; J: TRBJ1-2; V: TRBV9; D: TRBD1; DNA: TGTGCCAGCAGCGCAGAGACAGGGTTGGGCTACACCTTC; CDR3: CASSAETGLGYTF
size: .; J: TRBJ2-1; V: TRBV4-1; D: .; DNA: TGCGCCAGCAGCCAAGTCCCAGCGAACAATGAGCAGTTCTTC; CDR3: CASSQVPANNEQFF
size: .; J: TRBJ2-3; V: TRBV5-1; D: TRBD2; DNA: TGCGCCAGCAGCTTGGAAGGGCGGGAGGGCACAGATACGCAGTATTTT; CDR3: CASSLEGREGTDTQYF
size: .; J: TRBJ2-3; V: TRBV6-2/TRBV6-3; D: .; DNA: TGTGCCAGCAGTTTCCGGAATCCTCGCACAGATACGCAGTATTTT; CDR3: CASSFRNPRTDTQYF
size: .; J: TRBJ2-7; V: TRBV9; D: TRBD2; DNA: TGTGCCAGCAGCCCTGGAGGGACTAGCATCGACGAGCAGTACTTC; CDR3: CASSPGGTSIDEQYF